These T cell receptor beta chains were read from a single sample in a study of blood T cell repertoires in COVID-19. Method: immunoSEQ multiplex PCR; TCRdb's copy keeps in-frame clones and lacks some. This table has some 300,000 clones, approximately 86% appearing once. Source material: peripheral blood. Receptor source: a woman in her seventies with COVID-19, enrolled during active disease. Both conserved end residues are part of each CDR3. A D gene is named only where the DNA matches it firmly. Clone size appears in some rows only: once, few, many, or a class for an expanded clone.

>.|TRBV19|TRBD2|TRBJ2-2
CASSPQGAGGRAGELFF
TGTGCCAGTAGTCCCCAAGGAGCGGGGGGTAGGGCCGGGGAGCTGTTTTTT
>.|TRBV19|.|TRBJ2-7
CASSIITGPYEQYF
TGTGCCAGTAGTATTATCACAGGACCCTACGAGCAGTACTTC
>.|TRBV27|TRBD1|TRBJ1-1
CASSSGQGRNTEAFF
TGTGCCAGCAGTTCTGGACAGGGCAGGAACACTGAAGCTTTCTTT
>.|TRBV5-1|TRBD1|TRBJ2-6
CASSPYTGAGANVLTF
TGCGCCAGCAGCCCCTATACAGGGGCTGGGGCCAACGTCCTGACTTTC
>.|TRBV27|.|TRBJ1-2
CASRPGVPNYGYTF
TGTGCCAGCAGACCCGGAGTGCCAAACTATGGCTACACCTTC
>.|TRBV11-2|TRBD2|TRBJ2-7
CASSIGAGGYEQYF
TGTGCCAGCAGTATCGGGGCGGGGGGCTACGAGCAGTACTTC
>.|TRBV10-3|.|TRBJ2-4
CASGGRGVKNIQYF
TGTGCCAGCGGGGGCCGAGGGGTCAAAAACATTCAGTACTTC
>.|TRBV21-1|.|TRBJ2-6
CASKWGTGVSSGANVLTF
TGTGCGTCCAAGTGGGGGACAGGGGTCTCATCTGGGGCCAACGTCCTGACTTTC
>.|TRBV18|TRBD2|TRBJ2-6
CASSPRLAGASGANVLTF
TGTGCCAGCTCACCACGATTAGCGGGCGCCTCTGGGGCCAACGTCCTGACTTTC
>.|TRBV19|TRBD1|TRBJ1-1
CASSKRQGQAFF
TGTGCCAGCAGTAAACGACAGGGACAAGCTTTCTTT
>.|TRBV3-1/TRBV3-2|.|TRBJ2-5
CASSQVPFQETQYF
TGTGCCAGCAGCCAAGTCCCTTTCCAAGAGACCCAGTACTTC
>.|TRBV19|TRBD2|TRBJ2-5
CASSSGAGGRETQYF
TGTGCCAGTAGTAGCGGAGCGGGGGGGAGGGAGACCCAGTACTTC
>.|TRBV2|TRBD1|TRBJ1-1
CASCRGLGTEAFF
TGTGCCAGCTGCAGGGGGCTGGGCACTGAAGCTTTCTTT
>once|TRBV28|.|TRBJ2-1
CASSFRQGFNNEQFF
TGTGCCAGCAGTTTTAGGCAGGGCTTCAACAATGAGCAGTTCTTC
>.|TRBV4-1|TRBD1|TRBJ2-1
CASSPGTGGENEQFF
TGCGCCAGCAGCCCCGGGACAGGGGGCGAAAATGAGCAGTTCTTC
>.|TRBV11-2|.|TRBJ1-3
CASSLTDSGNTIYF
TGTGCCAGCAGCTTGACAGACTCTGGAAACACCATATATTTT
>.|TRBV18|.|TRBJ2-1
CASSPPNRVNEQFF
TGTGCCAGCTCTCCTCCTAACAGGGTAAATGAGCAGTTCTTC
>.|TRBV21-1|.|TRBJ2-7
CASSKANRGVHEQYF
TGTGCCAGCAGCAAAGCTAACAGGGGTGTCCACGAGCAGTACTTC
>.|TRBV5-1|TRBD1|TRBJ1-4
CASSIDRATNEKLFF
TGCGCCAGCAGCATCGACAGGGCAACTAATGAAAAACTGTTTTTT
>.|TRBV2|TRBD1|TRBJ2-3
CASSRDSPVTTDTQYF
TGTGCCAGCAGCCGGGACAGCCCTGTTACCACAGATACGCAGTATTTT
>.|TRBV21-1|.|TRBJ1-1
CASGLTVNTEAFF
TGTGCCAGCGGCCTAACAGTGAACACTGAAGCTTTCTTT
>.|TRBV7-8|TRBD1|TRBJ2-1
CASSPVTGGLNNEQFF
TGTGCCAGCAGCCCAGTGACAGGGGGATTAAACAATGAGCAGTTCTTC
>.|TRBV19|TRBD1|TRBJ1-5
CATLDRVNQPQHF
TGTGCCACCTTAGACAGGGTGAATCAGCCCCAGCATTTT
>.|TRBV6-4|.|TRBJ1-2
CASSDSAGSFGGYTF
TGTGCCAGCAGTGACTCGGCAGGGTCCTTCGGTGGCTACACCTTC
>.|TRBV5-1|.|TRBJ1-2
CASSLEGVNYGYTF
TGCGCCAGCAGCTTGGAGGGGGTCAACTATGGCTACACCTTC
>.|TRBV14|.|TRBJ2-2
CASSRGRIITGELFF
TGTGCCAGCAGCCGGGGCCGAATTATCACCGGGGAGCTGTTTTTT
>.|TRBV27|TRBD1|TRBJ2-7
CASSLRQGAEYEQYF
TGTGCCAGCAGTCTCAGACAGGGGGCCGAATACGAGCAGTACTTC
>.|TRBV6-5|.|TRBJ1-1
CASSYSTTVDTEAFF
TGTGCCAGCAGTTACTCGACGACAGTTGACACTGAAGCTTTCTTT
>.|TRBV5-6|TRBD1|TRBJ1-5
CASSHRGSNQPQHF
TGTGCCAGCTCGCACAGGGGAAGCAATCAGCCCCAGCATTTT
>once|TRBV30|.|TRBJ2-5
CAWSVYASAGETQYF
TGTGCCTGGAGTGTGTATGCATCGGCAGGGGAGACCCAGTACTTC
>.|TRBV6-5|.|TRBJ2-1
CASSFRQSTYNEQFF
TGTGCCAGCAGCTTCAGGCAATCAACGTACAATGAGCAGTTCTTC
>.|TRBV12-3/TRBV12-4|.|TRBJ2-5
CASSSTWETQYF
TGTGCCAGCAGTTCAACTTGGGAGACCCAGTACTTC
>.|TRBV7-9|.|TRBJ1-3
CASSLRVERNTIYF
TGTGCCAGCAGCTTGAGGGTGGAGAGAAACACCATATATTTT
>.|TRBV10-3|TRBD1|TRBJ1-1
CAIRRTGANTEAFF
TGTGCCATCCGACGGACAGGGGCGAACACTGAAGCTTTCTTT
>many|TRBV4-1|TRBD1|TRBJ2-7
CASSPLTGSYEQYF
TGCGCCAGCAGCCCATTGACAGGGTCCTACGAGCAGTACTTC
>.|TRBV2|TRBD1|TRBJ1-1
CASRDQTGAQAFF
TGTGCCAGCAGGGACCAAACAGGGGCGCAAGCTTTCTTT
>.|TRBV19|TRBD1|TRBJ1-2
CASSTRLIRDRGIYGYTF
TGTGCCAGTAGTACCCGCCTCATCCGGGACAGGGGGATCTATGGCTACACCTTC
>.|TRBV5-4|.|TRBJ2-6
CASSVSGANVLTF
TGTGCCAGCTCAGTCTCTGGGGCCAACGTCCTGACTTTC
>.|TRBV7-3|.|TRBJ2-1
CASSRTEGSYNEQFF
TGTGCCAGCAGCCGGACAGAAGGATCCTACAATGAGCAGTTCTTC
>.|TRBV5-4|.|TRBJ1-1
CASSLRTAMNTEAFF
TGTGCCAGCAGCTTGAGGACAGCTATGAACACTGAAGCTTTCTTT
>.|TRBV25-1|.|TRBJ1-1
CASSGGLNTEAFF
TGTGCCAGCAGTGGGGGGCTGAACACTGAAGCTTTCTTT
>.|TRBV9|TRBD1|TRBJ2-7
CASSVGTGSEQYF
TGTGCCAGCAGCGTCGGGACAGGGAGCGAGCAGTACTTC
>once|TRBV29-1|.|TRBJ1-2
CSVEEFVVQRYTF
TGCAGCGTTGAAGAATTCGTAGTACAGCGCTACACCTTC
>.|TRBV2|TRBD1|TRBJ1-5
CASSGTGNQPQHF
TGTGCCAGCAGTGGGACAGGGAATCAGCCCCAGCATTTT
>.|TRBV24-1|TRBD2|TRBJ2-5
CATSHGVRGLAGTQETQYF
TGTGCCACCAGCCATGGGGTCAGGGGTCTAGCGGGAACCCAAGAGACCCAGTACTTC
>.|TRBV2|TRBD1|TRBJ2-2
CASSWDRTNTGELFF
TGTGCCAGCAGTTGGGACAGGACGAACACCGGGGAGCTGTTTTTT
>once|TRBV28|.|TRBJ1-3
CASIPGVLPGNTIYF
TGTGCCAGCATCCCGGGGGTATTGCCCGGAAACACCATATATTTT
>.|TRBV5-1|.|TRBJ1-1
CASSLVGAPEAFF
TGCGCCAGCAGCTTGGTGGGGGCCCCTGAAGCTTTCTTT
>.|TRBV20-1|.|TRBJ2-7
CSATLQGKQYF
TGCAGTGCTACGTTACAGGGCAAGCAGTACTTC
>.|TRBV7-2|TRBD1|TRBJ2-3
CASSFPRTGDPDTQYF
TGTGCCAGCAGCTTTCCCCGGACAGGGGACCCAGATACGCAGTATTTT
>once|TRBV6-5|.|TRBJ1-2
CASTSGRGTGYTF
TGTGCCAGCACGTCTGGAAGGGGAACAGGCTACACCTTC
>.|TRBV10-3|.|TRBJ1-1
CAISEAGGTEAFF
TGTGCCATCAGTGAGGCCGGGGGGACTGAAGCTTTCTTT
>.|TRBV21-1|.|TRBJ1-3
CASQNRIPPGNTIYF
TGTGCCAGCCAGAACAGGATACCGCCTGGAAACACCATATATTTT
>.|TRBV6-5|TRBD1|TRBJ2-2
CASTWTGGGTGELFF
TGTGCCAGCACCTGGACAGGGGGAGGGACCGGGGAGCTGTTTTTT
>.|TRBV7-2|TRBD1|TRBJ1-2
CASSPSPQGAGYGYTF
TGTGCCAGCAGCCCTAGCCCACAGGGGGCAGGGTATGGCTACACCTTC